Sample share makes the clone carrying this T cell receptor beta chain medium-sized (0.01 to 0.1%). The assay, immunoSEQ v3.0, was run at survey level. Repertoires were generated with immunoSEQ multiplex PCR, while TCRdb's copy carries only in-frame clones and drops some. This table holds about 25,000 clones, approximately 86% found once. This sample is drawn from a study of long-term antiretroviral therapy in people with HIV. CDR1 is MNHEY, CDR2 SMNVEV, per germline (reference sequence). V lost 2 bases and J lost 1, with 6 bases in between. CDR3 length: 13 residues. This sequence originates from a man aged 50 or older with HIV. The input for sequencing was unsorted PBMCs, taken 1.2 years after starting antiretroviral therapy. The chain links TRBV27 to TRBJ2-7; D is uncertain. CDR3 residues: CASSLGLSYEQYF. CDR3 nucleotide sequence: TGTGCCAGCAGTTTAGGGCTTTCCTACGAGCAGTACTTC.